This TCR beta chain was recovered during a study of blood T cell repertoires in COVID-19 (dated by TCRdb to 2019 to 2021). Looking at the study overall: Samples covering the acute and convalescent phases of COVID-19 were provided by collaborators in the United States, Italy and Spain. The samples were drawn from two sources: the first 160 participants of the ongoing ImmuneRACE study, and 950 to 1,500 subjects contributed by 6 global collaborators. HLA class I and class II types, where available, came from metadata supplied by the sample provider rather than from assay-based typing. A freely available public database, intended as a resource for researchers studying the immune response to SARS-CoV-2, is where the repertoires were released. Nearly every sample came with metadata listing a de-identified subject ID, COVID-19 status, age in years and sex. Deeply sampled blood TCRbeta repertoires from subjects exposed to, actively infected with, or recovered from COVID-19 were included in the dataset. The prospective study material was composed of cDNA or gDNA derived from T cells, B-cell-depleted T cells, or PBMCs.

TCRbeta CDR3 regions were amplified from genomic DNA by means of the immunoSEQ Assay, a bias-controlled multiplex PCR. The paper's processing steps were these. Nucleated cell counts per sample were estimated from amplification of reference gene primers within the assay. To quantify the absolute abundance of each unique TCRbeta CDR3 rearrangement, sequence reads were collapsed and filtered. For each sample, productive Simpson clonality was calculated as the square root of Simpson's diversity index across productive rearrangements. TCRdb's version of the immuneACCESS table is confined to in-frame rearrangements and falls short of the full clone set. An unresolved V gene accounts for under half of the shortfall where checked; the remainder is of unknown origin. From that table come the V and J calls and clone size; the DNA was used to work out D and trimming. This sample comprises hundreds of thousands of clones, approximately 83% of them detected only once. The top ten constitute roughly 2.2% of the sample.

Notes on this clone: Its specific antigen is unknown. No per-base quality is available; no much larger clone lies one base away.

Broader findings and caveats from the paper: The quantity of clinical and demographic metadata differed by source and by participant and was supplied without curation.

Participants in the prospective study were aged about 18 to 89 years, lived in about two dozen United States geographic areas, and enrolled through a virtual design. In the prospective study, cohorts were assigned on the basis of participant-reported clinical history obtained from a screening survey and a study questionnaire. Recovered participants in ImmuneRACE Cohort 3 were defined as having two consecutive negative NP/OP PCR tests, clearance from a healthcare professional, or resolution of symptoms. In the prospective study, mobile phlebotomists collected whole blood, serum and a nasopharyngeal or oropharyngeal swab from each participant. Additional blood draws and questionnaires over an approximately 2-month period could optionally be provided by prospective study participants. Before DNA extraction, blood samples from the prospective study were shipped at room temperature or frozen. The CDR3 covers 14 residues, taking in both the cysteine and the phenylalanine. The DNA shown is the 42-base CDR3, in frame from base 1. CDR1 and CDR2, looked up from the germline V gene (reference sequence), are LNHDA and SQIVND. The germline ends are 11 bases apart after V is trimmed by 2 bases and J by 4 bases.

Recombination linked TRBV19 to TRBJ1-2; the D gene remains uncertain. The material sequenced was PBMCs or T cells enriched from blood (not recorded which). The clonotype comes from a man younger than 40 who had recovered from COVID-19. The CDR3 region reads CASSIKGGPYGYTF. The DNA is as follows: TGTGCCAGTAGTATAAAGGGAGGCCCCTATGGCTACACCTTC.